The 5 T cell receptor beta chains listed next were all sequenced from one sample in a study of post-analysis software for immune sequencing data. Study results and limitations: About five TRBV segments were more frequent in patients than controls; TRBV5-6, TRBV5-1 and TRBV20-1 belonged to this group.

No antigens are known for them. Unique molecular identifiers were carried by the TCR beta cDNA libraries. TCRdb recomputed calls from the PCR reads with MiXCR, one row per CDR3 protein. The table includes 380,000 or so distinct CDR3 sequences, roughly 38% detected once. Sample: blood. Receptors originate from a girl between 5 and 17 years old with multiple sclerosis.

J is TRBJ2-3 and V is TRBV7-9; possibly TRBD1 for D (5 bases). Germline CDR1 is SEHNR and CDR2 is FQNEAQ (reference sequence). V lost 3 bases and J lost 3, with 13 bases in between. The CDR3 has 15 amino acids. The DNA for the CDR3 is TGTGCCAGCAGCTTGACAAGGGGCGAGACAGATACGCAGTATTTT. It is translated as CASSLTRGETDTQYF.

This clonotype appeared a few times. This chain joins TRBV3-1 and TRBJ2-7; D uncertain. The CDR3 consists of 14 residues. Germline V gene sequence: CDR1 LGHDT, CDR2 YNNKEL (reference sequence). V was pared by 0 bases and J by 2 bases, with 8 bases between. The CDR3 DNA sequence: TGTGCCAGCAGCCAAGAACCGATGACCTACGAGCAGTACTTC. It yields the protein CASSQEPMTYEQYF.

This rearrangement joins TRBV12-3 or TRBV12-4 to TRBJ1-2, with D possibly TRBD1 on 5 matching bases. V lost 7 bases to trimming and J lost 7 bases, with 13 bases between them. The CDR3 sequence is 12 residues long. CDR3 coding DNA: TGTGCCAGCACCTTAGCGGGGGGTGGCTACACCTTC. Protein sequence: CASTLAGGGYTF.

This chain joins TRBV5-1 and TRBJ1-4; 8 bases map to TRBD1. The CDR3 totals 15 residues. V was clipped by 2 bases and J by 5 bases; unmatched bases: 5. Germline CDR1 reads SGHRS; CDR2 reads YFSETQ. The CDR3 DNA reads TGCGCCAGCAGCTTTTACAGGGGGAGAAATGAAAAACTGTTTTTT. Amino acids: CASSFYRGRNEKLFF. The variable domain in full, with the rest retrieved from reference TRBV5-1 and TRBJ1-4, is KAGVTQTPRYLIKTRGQQVTLSCSPISGHRSVSWYQQTPGQGLQFLFEYFSETQRNKGNFPGRFSGRQFSNSRSEMNVSTLELGDSALYLCASSFYRGRNEKLFFGSGTQLSVL.

This rearrangement joins TRBV4-1 to TRBJ1-5; 10 positions match TRBD1. The V segment lost 4 bases and the J segment 5 bases; nucleotides outside the gene matches: 11. This CDR3 is built from 17 residues. Per the germline V gene, CDR1 is MGHRA and CDR2 is YSYEKL. This CDR3 reads CASSRDGTGEWHQPQHF. In DNA form, the CDR3 reads TGCGCCAGCAGCCGGGATGGGACAGGGGAATGGCATCAGCCCCAGCATTTT.